Following are 13 T cell receptor beta chains from one sample sequenced in a study of blood T cell repertoires in COVID-19. Method: immunoSEQ multiplex PCR; TCRdb's copy keeps in-frame clones and lacks some. Of 300,000 to 400,000 clones in the sample, roughly 90% are singletons; the top ten hold 3%. Sequencing used peripheral blood. Source of these receptors: a woman aged 25 to 45 with COVID-19, enrolled during active disease.

The chain combines TRBV18 with TRBJ2-7; 11 bases agree with TRBD1. Germline values: CDR1 KGHSH, CDR2 LQKENI. The V and J ends lost 5 bases and 2 bases, in that order; junction bases with no gene match: 2. The CDR3 is made up of 14 amino acids. This CDR3 is CASSGQGAAYEQYF. Written as DNA, the CDR3 is TGTGCCAGCTCAGGACAGGGGGCGGCCTACGAGCAGTACTTC.

Details on this clone: An end of the junction does not agree with germline; a read error may underlie this. The chain combines TRBV24-1 with TRBJ1-2, with D perhaps matching TRBD1 (6 bases). This CDR3 comprises 13 residues. Germline CDR1 and CDR2: KGHDR and SFDVKD. CDR3 residues: CATSDSPQGTYYF. The CDR3 DNA reads TGTGCCACCAGTGATTCGCCTCAGGGGACCTACTATTTC.

The chain's CDR3 is CASRATGSVRDEQYF. DNA of the CDR3: TGTGCCAGCAGGGCGACAGGTTCCGTTCGCGACGAGCAGTACTTC. The genes are TRBV2 and TRBJ2-7, with D possibly matching TRBD1 (6 bases). This CDR3 spans 15 amino acids. The V and J ends lost 6 bases and 5 bases respectively, with 20 bases between them. Germline values: CDR1 SNHLY, CDR2 FYNNEI.

This chain uses TRBV4-2 with TRBJ2-3, with 8 bases identical to TRBD2. The CDR3 spans 17 residues. The V and J ends lost 5 bases and 1 base, in that order; junction bases with no gene match: 11. The germline V gene encodes CDR1 LGHNA and CDR2 YNFKEQ. CDR3 sequence: CASSSLTGGPGTDTQYF. The CDR3 nucleotides read TGTGCCAGCAGCAGTTTAACGGGGGGGCCGGGCACAGATACGCAGTATTTT.

This CDR3 is CASSGTSGSTDTQYF. The CDR3 DNA sequence: TGTGCCAGCAGCGGGACTAGCGGGAGTACAGATACGCAGTATTTT. The chain is built from TRBV9 and TRBJ2-3; the match to TRBD2 covers 13 bases. This CDR3 is built from 15 residues. The junction had 1 base not matched to a gene; V was cut back by 3 bases and J by 3 bases. CDR1 and CDR2 from the germline V gene are SGDLS and YYNGEE.

The chain carries TRBV7-9 and TRBJ1-2; 12 bases match TRBD1. The CDR3 length is 16 residues. The germline gives CDR1 SEHNR, CDR2 FQNEAQ (reference sequence). V lost 5 bases to trimming and J lost 2 bases; unmatched junction nucleotides: 6. CDR3 residues: CASSLTGTGGNYGYTF. CDR3 coding DNA: TGTGCCAGCAGCCTTACCGGGACAGGGGGCAACTATGGCTACACCTTC.

The chain couples TRBV2 to TRBJ2-5; TRBD1 matches 8 bases. Germline CDR1 is SNHLY and CDR2 is FYNNEI. The CDR3 runs to 15 residues. Trimming at V came to 8 bases and at J to 1 base, leaving 9 bases not matched to a gene. CDR3 sequence (DNA): TGTGCCAGCGCCGCTGGACAGGGAGTCCAAGAGACCCAGTACTTC. It is translated as CASAAGQGVQETQYF.

J is TRBJ2-5 and V is TRBV2, with 7 bases lining up with TRBD2. V was clipped by 0 bases and J by 5 bases; unmatched bases: 3. Germline V gives CDR1 SNHLY, CDR2 FYNNEI. This CDR3 is built from 14 residues. The CDR3 DNA reads as TGTGCCAGCAGTGAAGCCGGGGGAGGGGAGACCCAGTACTTC. Translation gives CASSEAGGGETQYF.

This sequence joins TRBV27 and TRBJ1-4, with D tentatively TRBD1 (5 bases). V lost 3 bases to trimming and J lost 10 bases, with 18 bases between them. This CDR3 region has 15 residues. From germline, CDR1 is MNHEY and CDR2 SMNVEV (reference sequence). DNA of the CDR3: TGTGCCAGCAGTTTTGGAGGGAAAGGGGAGGGAAAACTGTTTTTT. Its translation is CASSFGGKGEGKLFF.

V usage is TRBV20-1 and J usage is TRBJ1-4; 9 positions agree with TRBD1. Per germline, CDR1 DFQATT and CDR2 SNEGSKA (reference sequence). This CDR3 comprises 14 residues. After removal of 3 bases from V and 7 bases from J, the junction contained 6 bases not matched to a gene. CDR3 DNA sequence: TGCAGTGCTAGTTCCGGGACAGGGACTGAAAAACTGTTTTTT. This translates into CSASSGTGTEKLFF.

The V and J genes are TRBV19 and TRBJ2-1; 9 nucleotides line up with TRBD2. The germline CDR1 and CDR2 sequences are LNHDA and SQIVND (reference sequence). This CDR3 spans 16 amino acids. V dropped 10 bases and J dropped 6; count of bases not matched to a gene: 16. The CDR3 loop reads CATRGWIAGGFNEQFF. The DNA of the CDR3 is TGTGCCACTCGGGGATGGATTGCGGGAGGGTTCAATGAGCAGTTCTTC.

J is TRBJ2-7 and V is TRBV9; the match to TRBD1 covers 9 bases. The length of the CDR3 is 18 residues. Per the germline V gene, CDR1 is SGDLS and CDR2 is YYNGEE. V lost 3 bases and J lost 7; bases outside the gene matches: 20. The CDR3 DNA reads as TGTGCCAGCAGCGGGGGCCGGCCTTCCGGGACAGGGCTAGTAGAGCAGTACTTC. Amino acids: CASSGGRPSGTGLVEQYF.

The chain employs TRBV2 and TRBJ1-4; TRBD1 matches at 12 bases. Germline V lookup: CDR1 SNHLY, CDR2 FYNNEI. The V and J ends lost 3 bases and 6 bases, in that order; junction bases with no gene match: 2. CDR3 size: 15 residues. CDR3 region: CASSEGQGAYEKLFF. The CDR3 nucleotides read TGTGCCAGCAGTGAGGGACAGGGGGCTTATGAAAAACTGTTTTTT.